Reported below is one T cell receptor beta chain. Its target is unknown. This entry belongs to a study of cytomegalovirus exposure and HLA in healthy donors. Study-wide findings and caveats: Diagnosis of cytomegalovirus status made by the classifier reportedly showed high specificity and sensitivity. The study labeled 170 or so TCR beta chains cytomegalovirus-associated. Across donors, sequencing depth was assumed by presence/absence analyses to be roughly uniform.

These donors, healthy bone marrow donors, were studied. In germline, CDR1 is MDHEN, CDR2 SYDVKM. The CDR3 has 13 amino acids. The V gene end was trimmed by 8 bases and the J gene end by 0 bases; junction bases not matched to a gene: 2. Both 60 Vbeta primers and 13 Jbeta primers went into the PCR. The assay was immunoSEQ multiplex PCR, and TCRdb's table has in-frame clones only and misses some. This repertoire includes about 130,000 clones. The sample comprised PBMCs. The clonotype originates from a woman aged 40 to 50 in good health and CMV-seronegative. The chain is built from TRBV28 and TRBJ2-3; 7 bases agree with TRBD1. The DNA of the CDR3 is TGTGCCAGCCGGGACAGCAGCACAGATACGCAGTATTTT. The encoded protein is CASRDSSTDTQYF.